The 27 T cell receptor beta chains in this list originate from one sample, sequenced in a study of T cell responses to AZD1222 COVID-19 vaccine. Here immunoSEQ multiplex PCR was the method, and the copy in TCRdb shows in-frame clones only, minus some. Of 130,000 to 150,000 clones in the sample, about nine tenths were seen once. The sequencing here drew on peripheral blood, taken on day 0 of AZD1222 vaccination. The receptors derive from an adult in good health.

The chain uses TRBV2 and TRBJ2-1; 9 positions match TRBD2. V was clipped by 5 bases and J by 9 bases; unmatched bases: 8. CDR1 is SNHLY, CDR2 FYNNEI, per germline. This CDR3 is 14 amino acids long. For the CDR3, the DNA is TGTGCCAGCAGTTTCAGCGGGAGGAGTAGTGAGCAGTTCTTC. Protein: CASSFSGRSSEQFF.

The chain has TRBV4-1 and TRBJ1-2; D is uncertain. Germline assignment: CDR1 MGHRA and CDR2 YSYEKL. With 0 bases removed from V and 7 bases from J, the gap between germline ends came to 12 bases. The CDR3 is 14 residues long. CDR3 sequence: CASSQDRYTSGYTF. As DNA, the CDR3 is TGCGCCAGCAGCCAAGATAGGTACACGAGTGGCTACACCTTC.

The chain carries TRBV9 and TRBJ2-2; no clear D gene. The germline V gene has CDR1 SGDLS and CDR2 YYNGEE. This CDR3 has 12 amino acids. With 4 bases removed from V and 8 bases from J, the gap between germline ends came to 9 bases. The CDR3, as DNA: TGTGCCAGCAGCTCGAGATGGGGGGAGCTGTTTTTT. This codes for CASSSRWGELFF.

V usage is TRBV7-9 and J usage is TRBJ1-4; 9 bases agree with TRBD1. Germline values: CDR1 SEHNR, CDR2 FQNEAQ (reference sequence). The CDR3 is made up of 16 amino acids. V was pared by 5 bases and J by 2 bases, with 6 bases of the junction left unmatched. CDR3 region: CASSPGTGFTNEKLFF. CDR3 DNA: TGTGCCAGCAGCCCCGGGACAGGGTTTACTAATGAAAAACTGTTTTTT.

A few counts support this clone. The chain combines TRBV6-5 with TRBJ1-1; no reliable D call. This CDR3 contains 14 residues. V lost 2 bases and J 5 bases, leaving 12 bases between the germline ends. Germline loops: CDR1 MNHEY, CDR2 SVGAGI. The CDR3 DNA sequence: TGTGCCAGCAGTTACGACGGGGTCGGGACTGAAGCTTTCTTT. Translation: CASSYDGVGTEAFF.

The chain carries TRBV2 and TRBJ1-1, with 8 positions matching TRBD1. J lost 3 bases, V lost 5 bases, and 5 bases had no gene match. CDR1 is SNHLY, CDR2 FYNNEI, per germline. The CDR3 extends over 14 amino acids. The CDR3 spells CASSRDRGHTEAFF. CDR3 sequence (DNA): TGTGCCAGCAGTCGAGACAGGGGCCACACTGAAGCTTTCTTT.

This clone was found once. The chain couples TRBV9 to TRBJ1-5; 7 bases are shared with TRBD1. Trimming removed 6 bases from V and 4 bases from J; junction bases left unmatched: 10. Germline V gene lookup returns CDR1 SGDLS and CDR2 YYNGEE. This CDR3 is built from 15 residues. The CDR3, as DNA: TGTGCCAGCACCTTTACAGGGGACGGTAATCAGCCCCAGCATTTT. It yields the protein CASTFTGDGNQPQHF.

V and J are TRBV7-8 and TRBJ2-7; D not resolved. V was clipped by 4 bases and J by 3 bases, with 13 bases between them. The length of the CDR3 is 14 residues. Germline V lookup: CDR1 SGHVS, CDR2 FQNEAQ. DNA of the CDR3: TGTGCCAGCAGCTCCATAAAAAAAATCTACGAGCAGTACTTC. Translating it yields CASSSIKKIYEQYF.

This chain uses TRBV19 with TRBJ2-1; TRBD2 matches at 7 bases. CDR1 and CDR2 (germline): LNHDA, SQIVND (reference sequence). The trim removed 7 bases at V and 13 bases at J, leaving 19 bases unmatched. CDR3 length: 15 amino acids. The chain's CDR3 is CASTPWGGTPAPQFF. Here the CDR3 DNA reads TGTGCCAGTACTCCATGGGGGGGAACCCCGGCCCCTCAGTTCTTC. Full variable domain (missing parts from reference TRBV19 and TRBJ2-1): DGGITQSPKYLFRKEGQNVTLSCEQNLNHDAMYWYRQDPGQGLRLIYYSQIVNDFQKGDIAEGYSVSREKKESFPLTVTSAQKNPTAFYLCASTPWGGTPAPQFFGPGTRLTVL.

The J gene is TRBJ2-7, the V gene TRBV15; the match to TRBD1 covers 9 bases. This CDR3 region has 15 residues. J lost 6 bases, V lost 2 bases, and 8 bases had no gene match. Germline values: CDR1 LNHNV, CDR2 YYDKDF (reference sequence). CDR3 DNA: TGTGCCACCAGCAGATACCGGGACAGGGCGCTCGAGCAGTACTTC. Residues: CATSRYRDRALEQYF.

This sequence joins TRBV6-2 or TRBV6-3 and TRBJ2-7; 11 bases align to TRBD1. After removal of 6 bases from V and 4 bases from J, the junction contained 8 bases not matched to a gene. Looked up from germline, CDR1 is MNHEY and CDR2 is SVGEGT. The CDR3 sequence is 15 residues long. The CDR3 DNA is TGTGCCAGCAGCCTTTCCGGGACAGGGGGATACGAGCAGTACTTC. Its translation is CASSLSGTGGYEQYF.

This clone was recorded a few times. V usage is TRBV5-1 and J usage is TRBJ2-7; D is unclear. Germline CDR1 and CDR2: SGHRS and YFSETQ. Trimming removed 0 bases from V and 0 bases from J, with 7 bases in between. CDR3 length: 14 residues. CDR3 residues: CASSLAIPSYEQYF. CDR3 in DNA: TGCGCCAGCAGCTTGGCCATTCCCTCCTACGAGCAGTACTTC.

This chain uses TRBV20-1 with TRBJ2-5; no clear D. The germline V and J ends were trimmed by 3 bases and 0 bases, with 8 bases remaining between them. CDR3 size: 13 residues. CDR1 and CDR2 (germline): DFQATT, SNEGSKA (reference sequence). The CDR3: CSASYQHQETQYF. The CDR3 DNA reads TGCAGTGCTAGTTACCAGCACCAAGAGACCCAGTACTTC.

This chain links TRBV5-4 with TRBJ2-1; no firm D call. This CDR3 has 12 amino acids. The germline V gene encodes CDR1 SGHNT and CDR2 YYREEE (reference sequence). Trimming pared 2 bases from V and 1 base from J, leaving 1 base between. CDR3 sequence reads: CASSLSYNEQFF. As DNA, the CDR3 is TGTGCCAGCAGCTTATCCTACAATGAGCAGTTCTTC.

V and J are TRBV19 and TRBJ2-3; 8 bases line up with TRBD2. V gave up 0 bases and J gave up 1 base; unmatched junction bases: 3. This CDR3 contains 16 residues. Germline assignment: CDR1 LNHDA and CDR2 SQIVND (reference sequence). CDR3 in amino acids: CASSIEWREGTDTQYF. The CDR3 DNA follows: TGTGCCAGTAGTATAGAGTGGCGGGAGGGCACAGATACGCAGTATTTT.

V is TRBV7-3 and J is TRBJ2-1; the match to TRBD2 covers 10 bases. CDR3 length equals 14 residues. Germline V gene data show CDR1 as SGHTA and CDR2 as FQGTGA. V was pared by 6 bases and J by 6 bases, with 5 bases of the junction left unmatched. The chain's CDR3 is CASSDWTSGNEQFF. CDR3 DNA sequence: TGTGCCAGCAGTGATTGGACTAGCGGCAATGAGCAGTTCTTC. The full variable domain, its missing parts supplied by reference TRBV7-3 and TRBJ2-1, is GAGVSQTPSNKVTEKGKYVELRCDPISGHTALYWYRQSLGQGPEFLIYFQGTGAADDSGLPNDRFFAVRPEGSVSTLKIQRTERGDSAVYLCASSDWTSGNEQFFGPGTRLTVL.

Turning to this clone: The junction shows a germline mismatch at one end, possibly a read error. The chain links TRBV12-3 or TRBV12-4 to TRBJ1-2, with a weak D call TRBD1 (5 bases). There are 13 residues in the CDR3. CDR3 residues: CASSSGRDDFPSF. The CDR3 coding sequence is TGTGCCAGCAGTTCAGGCCGGGACGATTTTCCGAGTTTC.

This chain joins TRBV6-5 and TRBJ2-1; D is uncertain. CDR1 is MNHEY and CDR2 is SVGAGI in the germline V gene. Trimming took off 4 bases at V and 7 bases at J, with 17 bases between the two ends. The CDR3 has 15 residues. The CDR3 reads CASSSLPPSLNEQFF. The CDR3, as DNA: TGTGCCAGCAGTTCATTACCTCCCTCGCTTAATGAGCAGTTCTTC.

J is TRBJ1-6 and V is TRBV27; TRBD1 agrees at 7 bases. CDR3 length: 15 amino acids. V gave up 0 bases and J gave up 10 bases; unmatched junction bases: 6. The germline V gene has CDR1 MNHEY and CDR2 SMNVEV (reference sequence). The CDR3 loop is CASSLSVAGGSPLHF. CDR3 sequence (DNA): TGTGCCAGCAGTTTATCGGTGGCAGGGGGGTCACCCCTCCACTTT.

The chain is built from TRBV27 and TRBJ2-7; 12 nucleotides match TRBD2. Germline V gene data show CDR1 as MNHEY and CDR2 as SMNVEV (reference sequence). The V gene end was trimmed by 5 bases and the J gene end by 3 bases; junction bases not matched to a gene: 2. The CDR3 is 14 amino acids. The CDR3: CASSLAGGRYEQYF. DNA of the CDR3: TGTGCCAGCAGTCTAGCGGGAGGGCGCTACGAGCAGTACTTC.

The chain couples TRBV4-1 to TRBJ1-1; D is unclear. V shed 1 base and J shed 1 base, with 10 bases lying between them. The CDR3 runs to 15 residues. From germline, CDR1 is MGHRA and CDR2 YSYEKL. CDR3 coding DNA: TGCGCCAGCAGCCAAGTTCCCCCCGGGAACACTGAAGCTTTCTTT. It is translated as CASSQVPPGNTEAFF.

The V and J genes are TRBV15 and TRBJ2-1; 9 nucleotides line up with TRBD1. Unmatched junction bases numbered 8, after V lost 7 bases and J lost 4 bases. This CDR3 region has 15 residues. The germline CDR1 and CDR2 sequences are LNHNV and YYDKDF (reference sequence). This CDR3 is CATKIDRGEYNEQFF. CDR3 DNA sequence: TGTGCCACCAAAATAGACAGGGGGGAGTACAATGAGCAGTTCTTC.

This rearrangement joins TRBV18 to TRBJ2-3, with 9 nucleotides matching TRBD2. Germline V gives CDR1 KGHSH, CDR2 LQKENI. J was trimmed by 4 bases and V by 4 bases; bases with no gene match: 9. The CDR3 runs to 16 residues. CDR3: CASSLRGAGGADTQYF. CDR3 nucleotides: TGTGCCAGCTCACTACGGGGAGCGGGAGGTGCAGATACGCAGTATTTT.

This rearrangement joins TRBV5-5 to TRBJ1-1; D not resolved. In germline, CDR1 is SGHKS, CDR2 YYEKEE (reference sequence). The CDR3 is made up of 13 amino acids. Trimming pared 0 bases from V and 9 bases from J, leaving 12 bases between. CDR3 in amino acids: CASSLEGDLKAFF. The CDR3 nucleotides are TGTGCCAGCAGCTTGGAGGGAGATCTTAAAGCTTTCTTT.

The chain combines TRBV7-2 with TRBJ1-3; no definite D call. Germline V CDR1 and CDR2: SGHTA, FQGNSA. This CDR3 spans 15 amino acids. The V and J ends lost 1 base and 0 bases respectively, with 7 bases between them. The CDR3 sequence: CASSLVASSGNTIYF. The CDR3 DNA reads TGTGCCAGCAGCTTAGTTGCGAGCTCTGGAAACACCATATATTTT.

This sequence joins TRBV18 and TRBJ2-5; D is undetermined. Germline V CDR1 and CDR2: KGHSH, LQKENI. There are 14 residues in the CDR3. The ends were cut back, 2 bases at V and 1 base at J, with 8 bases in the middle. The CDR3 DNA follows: TGTGCCAGCTCACCATCGGAGACCCAAGAGACCCAGTACTTC. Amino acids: CASSPSETQETQYF. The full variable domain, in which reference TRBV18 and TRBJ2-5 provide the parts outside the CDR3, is NAGVMQNPRHLVRRRGQEARLRCSPMKGHSHVYWYRQLPEEGLKFMVYLQKENIIDESGMPKERFSAEFPKEGPSILRIQQVVRGDSAAYFCASSPSETQETQYFGPGTRLLVL.

CDR3 protein: CASRARGGVTEAFF. DNA for the CDR3: TGTGCCAGCAGAGCCAGGGGGGGAGTCACTGAAGCTTTCTTT. V gene TRBV28 combines with J gene TRBJ1-1, with TRBD1 matching over 7 bases. Germline V gives CDR1 MDHEN, CDR2 SYDVKM. J was trimmed by 4 bases and V by 6 bases; bases with no gene match: 8. This CDR3 has 14 amino acids.